Described below is a single T cell receptor (beta chain) sequence and its context. Antigen unknown. This sample stems from a study of graft-versus-host responses after intestinal transplantation. CDR1 is SGHAT and CDR2 is FQNNGV in the germline V gene. The ends were cut back, 5 bases at V and 4 bases at J, with 21 bases in the middle. CDR3 size: 17 residues. TCRdb's copy holds only in-frame clones and misses some; the assay was immunoSEQ multiplex PCR. Of some 79,000 clones listed, roughly nine tenths were seen once; the top ten hold around 0.35%. This chain links TRBV11-2 with TRBJ2-1; a weak D match, TRBD2 (6 bases). This TCR came from a human donor who received an intestinal transplant. Sequences were derived from unstimulated CD4+ T cells sorted from spleen or lymph node cells, sampled before intestinal transplant. The CDR3: CASSPKGWRTTYNEQFF. The CDR3, as DNA: TGTGCCAGCAGCCCAAAGGGGTGGAGGACTACTTACAATGAGCAGTTCTTC.